There are many counts of the clone carrying this T cell receptor (beta chain). Its antigen is not known. The data stem from a study of T-cell memory formation after mild COVID-19. In the study overall: TCR clusters largely stayed donor specific.

TCRdb re-called the 5' RACE reads with MiXCR, one entry per CDR3 protein. The profile shows 25,000 to 35,000 distinct CDR3 sequences, about 21% of them singletons. Study outcomes and limitations: Contracting clones from day 15 to 85 had balanced CD4/CD8; later expanders favoured CD4+. Chiefly within CM and EM were the contracting CD4+ clones; CD8+ ones were within EMRA. Whether second-wave clones peaking at day 37 were SARS-CoV-2 specific went unconfirmed.

Germline CDR1 reads MGHDK; CDR2 reads SYGVNS. The germline V and J ends were trimmed by 4 bases and 4 bases, with 17 bases remaining between them. The CDR3 is made up of 16 amino acids. The V call is TRBV25-1, the J call TRBJ2-1; either TRBD1 or TRBD2 may supply D (5 bases each). The specimen was PBMCs or a T cell subset sorted from them (not recorded which). The clonotype was recovered from an adult who had mild COVID-19 (a few samples of this study predate the infection). Cell type and time point are not known. CDR3: CASSVTGTAGYNEQFF. CDR3 nucleotides: TGTGCCAGCAGTGTTACGGGGACGGCGGGTTACAATGAGCAGTTCTTC.